In its sample, the clone carrying this TCR beta chain was seen many times. No antigen is known for it. The entry originates in a study of T cells after yellow fever vaccination. Study-level information: Fractions of low cell number were prepared using SMART-Seq v4 Ultra Low Input. General study results and limits: In post-booster samples, most primary-vaccination clones reappeared (about 95% CD4, 70% to 90% CD8). The secondary response showed a weaker magnitude and a faster peak, day 5 versus 15.

Trimming removed 0 bases from V and 7 bases from J; junction bases left unmatched: 3. The CDR3 extends over 14 amino acids. The germline V gene encodes CDR1 SGDLS and CDR2 YYNGEE. In making TCR cDNA, 5'RACE template switching added a universal primer site and UMIs to it. TCRdb called the 5' RACE reads again in MiXCR, with one record for every CDR3 protein. The table shows about 58,000 distinct CDR3 sequences, with more than 5.5% occurring only once. Sequencing used CD8+ T cells sorted from PBMCs, obtained on the day of the first yellow fever vaccination. The TCR originated in a man aged 18 to 30 who received the YFV17D yellow fever vaccine. The chain employs TRBV9 and TRBJ2-1; 8 bases agree with TRBD1. In nucleotides, the CDR3 is TGTGCCAGCAGCGTAGGCCAGGGGGCGAATGAGCAGTTCTTC. It encodes CASSVGQGANEQFF. Complete variable domain (other parts from reference TRBV9 and TRBJ2-1): DSGVTQTPKHLITATGQRVTLRCSPRSGDLSVYWYQQSLDQGLQFLIQYYNGEERAKGNILERFSAQQFPDLHSELNLSSLELGDSALYFCASSVGQGANEQFFGPGTRLTVL.